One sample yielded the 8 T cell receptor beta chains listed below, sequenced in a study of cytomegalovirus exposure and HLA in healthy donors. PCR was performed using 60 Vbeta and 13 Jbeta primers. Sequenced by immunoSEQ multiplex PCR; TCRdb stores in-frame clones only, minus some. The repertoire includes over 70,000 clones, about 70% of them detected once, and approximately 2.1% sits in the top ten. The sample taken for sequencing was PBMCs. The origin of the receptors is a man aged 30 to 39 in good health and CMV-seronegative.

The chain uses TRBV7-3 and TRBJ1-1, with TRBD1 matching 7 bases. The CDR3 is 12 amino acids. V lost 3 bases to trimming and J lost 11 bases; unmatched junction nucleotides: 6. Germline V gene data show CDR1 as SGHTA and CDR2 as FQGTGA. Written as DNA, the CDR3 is TGTGCCAGCAGCTTTCCAGGGGGACGGGCTTTCTTT. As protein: CASSFPGGRAFF. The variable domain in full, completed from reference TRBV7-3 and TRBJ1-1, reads GAGVSQTPSNKVTEKGKYVELRCDPISGHTALYWYRQSLGQGPEFLIYFQGTGAADDSGLPNDRFFAVRPEGSVSTLKIQRTERGDSAVYLCASSFPGGRAFFGQGTRLTVV.

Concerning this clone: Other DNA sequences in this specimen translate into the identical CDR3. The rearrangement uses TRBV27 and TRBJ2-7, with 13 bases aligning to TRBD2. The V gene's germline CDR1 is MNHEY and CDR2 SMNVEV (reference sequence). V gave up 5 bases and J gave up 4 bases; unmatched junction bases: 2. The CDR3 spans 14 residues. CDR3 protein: CASSRTSGSYEQYF. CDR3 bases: TGTGCCAGCAGTAGGACTAGCGGGAGTTACGAGCAGTACTTC.

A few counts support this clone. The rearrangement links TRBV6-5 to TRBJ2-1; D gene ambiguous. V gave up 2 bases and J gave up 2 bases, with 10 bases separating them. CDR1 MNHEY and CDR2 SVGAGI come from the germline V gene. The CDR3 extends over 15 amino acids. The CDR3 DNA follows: TGTGCCAGCAGTTACGGCGGAACTCCCTACAATGAGCAGTTCTTC. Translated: CASSYGGTPYNEQFF.

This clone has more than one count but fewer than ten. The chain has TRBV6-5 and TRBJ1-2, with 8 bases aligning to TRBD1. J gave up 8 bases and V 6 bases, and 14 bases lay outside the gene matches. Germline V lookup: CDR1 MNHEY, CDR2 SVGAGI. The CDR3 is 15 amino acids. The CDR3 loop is CASSPTMDRARGYTF. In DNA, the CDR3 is TGTGCCAGCAGCCCCACGATGGACAGGGCGAGAGGCTACACCTTC.

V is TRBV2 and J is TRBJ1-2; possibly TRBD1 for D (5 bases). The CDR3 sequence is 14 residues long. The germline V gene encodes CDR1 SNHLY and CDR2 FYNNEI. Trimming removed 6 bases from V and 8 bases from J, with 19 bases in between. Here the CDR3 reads CASSPQDFLRGYTF. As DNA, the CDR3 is TGTGCCAGCAGCCCACAGGATTTCCTTAGAGGCTACACCTTC. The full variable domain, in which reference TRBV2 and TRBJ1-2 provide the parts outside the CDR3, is EPEVTQTPSHQVTQMGQEVILRCVPISNHLYFYWYRQILGQKVEFLVSFYNNEISEKSEIFDDQFSVERPDGSNFTLKIRSTKLEDSAMYFCASSPQDFLRGYTFGSGTRLTVV.

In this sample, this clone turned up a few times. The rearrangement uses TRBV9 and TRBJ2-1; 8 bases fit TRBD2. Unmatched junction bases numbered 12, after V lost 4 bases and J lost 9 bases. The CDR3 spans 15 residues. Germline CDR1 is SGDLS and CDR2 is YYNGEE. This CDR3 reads CASSPRGLANTEQFF. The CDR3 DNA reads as TGTGCCAGCAGCCCACGCGGACTAGCCAACACTGAGCAGTTCTTC.

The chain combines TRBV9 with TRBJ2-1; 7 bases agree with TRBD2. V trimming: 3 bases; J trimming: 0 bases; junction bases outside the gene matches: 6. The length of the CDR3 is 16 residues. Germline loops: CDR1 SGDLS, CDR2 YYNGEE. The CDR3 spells CASSAQAGSSYNEQFF. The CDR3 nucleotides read TGTGCCAGCAGCGCTCAAGCGGGGAGCTCCTACAATGAGCAGTTCTTC.

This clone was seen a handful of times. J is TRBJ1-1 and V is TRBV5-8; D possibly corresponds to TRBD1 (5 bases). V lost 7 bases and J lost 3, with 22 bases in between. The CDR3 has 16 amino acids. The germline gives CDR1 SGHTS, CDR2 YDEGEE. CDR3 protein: CASPEGRGREDTEAFF. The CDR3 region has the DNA TGTGCCAGCCCTGAAGGTCGGGGGAGGGAGGACACTGAAGCTTTCTTT.